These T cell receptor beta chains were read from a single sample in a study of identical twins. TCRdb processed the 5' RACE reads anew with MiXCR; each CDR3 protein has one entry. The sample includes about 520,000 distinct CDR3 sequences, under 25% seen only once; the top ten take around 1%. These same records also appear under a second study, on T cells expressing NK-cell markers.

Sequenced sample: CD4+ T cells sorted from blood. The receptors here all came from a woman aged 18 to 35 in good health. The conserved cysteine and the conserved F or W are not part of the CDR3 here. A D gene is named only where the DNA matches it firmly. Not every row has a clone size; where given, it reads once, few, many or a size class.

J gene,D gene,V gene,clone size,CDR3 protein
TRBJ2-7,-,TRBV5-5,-,ASSFLHEQY
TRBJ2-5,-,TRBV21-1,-,ASSKGGGKRDQETQY
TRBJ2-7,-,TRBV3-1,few,ASSSTATEQY
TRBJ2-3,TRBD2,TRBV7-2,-,ASSLVVTSADTQY
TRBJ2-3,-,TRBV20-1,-,SARLTKVSTDTQY
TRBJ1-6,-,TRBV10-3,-,AISELKYNSPLH
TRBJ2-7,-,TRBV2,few,ASSKEGPGVEQY
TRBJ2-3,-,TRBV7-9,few,ASSTVQGSTDTQY
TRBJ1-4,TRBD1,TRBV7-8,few,ASSSPRGRKLANEKLF
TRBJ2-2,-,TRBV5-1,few,ASSLEVSGAGELF
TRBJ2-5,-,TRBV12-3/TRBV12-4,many,ASSDTVGTQY
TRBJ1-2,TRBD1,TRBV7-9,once,ASSKDRMNYGYT
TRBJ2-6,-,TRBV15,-,ATRKTRSGQFSPGANVLT
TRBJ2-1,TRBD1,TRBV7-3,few,ASSARTGGEQF
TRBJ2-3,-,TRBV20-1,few,SPYRPGAMVTDTQY
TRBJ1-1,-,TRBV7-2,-,ASRADSLNTEAF
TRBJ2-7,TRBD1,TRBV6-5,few,ASSYGTGEDEQY
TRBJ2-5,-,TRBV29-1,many,SVRSQTETQY